This T cell receptor (beta chain) was captured in a study of response to subunit inactivated influenza vaccine (dated by TCRdb to 2017 to 2018). In terms of the full investigation: To follow how T cells responded to a trivalent subunit inactivated influenza vaccine, the researchers relied on deep quantitative profiling of the T cell receptor repertoire.

General study outcomes and caveats: The authors proposed that each seasonal influenza vaccination may bring in only a limited number of new T cells.

The CDR3 has 13 amino acids, counting the end cysteine and phenylalanine. The entry retains the CDR3 DNA only, 39 bases that are in frame from base 1. The germline V gene yields SQVTM for CDR1 and ANQGSEA for CDR2. Deletion took 4 bases off V and 2 bases off J, with a span of 10 bases between the germline ends. This clonotype has ten or more counts. Its antigen is still unknown. Per-base quality was not reported, and no clone a single base away is much larger than it. Libraries came from RT-PCR. The instrument given in TCRdb is Illumina HiSeq 2500. TCRdb reprocessed the public reads (quality trimming at Q25 with fastp, clone calling with MiXCR) and kept in-frame beta chains. One record per CDR3 amino acid sequence lists the most common genes and DNA. The sample has over 750,000 distinct CDR3 sequences on record, 21% of them singletons. The ten largest clonotypes hold 10% of the sample.

The chain was built from TRBV29-1 and TRBJ2-3; the D gene is perhaps TRBD2, on 6 matching bases. The sample in question was PBMCs from blood, obtained roughly 5 days after vaccination. The receptor was derived from a man aged 50-60 years who received an inactivated influenza vaccine. Donor details come from another sample of the same person, matched by shared clones. The nucleotide sequence reads as follows: TGCAGCGTTGTCGGGGGTAACACAGATACGCAGTATTTT. Translation gives CSVVGGNTDTQYF.